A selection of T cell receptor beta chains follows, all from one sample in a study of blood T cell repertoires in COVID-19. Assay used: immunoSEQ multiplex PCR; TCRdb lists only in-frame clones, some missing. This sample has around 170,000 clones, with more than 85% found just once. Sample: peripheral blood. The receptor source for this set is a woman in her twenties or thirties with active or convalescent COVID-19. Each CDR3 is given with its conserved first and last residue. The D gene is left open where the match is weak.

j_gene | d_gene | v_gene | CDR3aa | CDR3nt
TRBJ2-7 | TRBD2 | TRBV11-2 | CASSLILAGVYEQYF | TGTGCCAGCAGCTTAATACTAGCGGGGGTCTACGAGCAGTACTTC
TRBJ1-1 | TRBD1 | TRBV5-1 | CASSRNDRGNTEAFF | TGCGCCAGCAGCCGTAACGACAGGGGTAACACTGAAGCTTTCTTT
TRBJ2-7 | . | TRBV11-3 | CASSFLLRGEQYF | TGTGCCAGCAGCTTCCTACTCAGGGGCGAGCAGTACTTC
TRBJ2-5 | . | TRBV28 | CASSFPLAFTETQYF | TGTGCCAGCAGTTTTCCCCTAGCGTTTACGGAGACCCAGTACTTC
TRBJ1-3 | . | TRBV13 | CASSLTESSEGNTIYF | TGTGCCAGCAGCTTAACGGAGTCTTCGGAAGGAAACACCATATATTTT
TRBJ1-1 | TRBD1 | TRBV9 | CASSVAFGTGEPTEAFF | TGTGCCAGCAGCGTAGCGTTCGGGACAGGGGAACCCACTGAAGCTTTCTTT
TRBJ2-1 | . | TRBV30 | CASPGLAYNEQFF | TGTGCCAGTCCGGGACTCGCCTACAATGAGCAGTTCTTC
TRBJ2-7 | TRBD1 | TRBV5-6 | CASSRVGQATYEQYF | TGTGCCAGCAGCCGGGTGGGACAGGCGACCTACGAGCAGTACTTC
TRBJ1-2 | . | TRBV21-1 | CASSKGQGDGYTF | TGTGCCAGCAGCAAAGGACAGGGGGATGGCTACACCTTC
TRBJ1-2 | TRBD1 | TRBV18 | CASSPQGTAGRGWGYTF | TGTGCCAGCTCACCGCAAGGGACAGCCGGCCGAGGTTGGGGCTACACCTTC
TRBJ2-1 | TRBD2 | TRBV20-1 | CSASGLAGGFHTNEQFF | TGCAGTGCTAGTGGACTAGCGGGAGGTTTTCACACGAATGAGCAGTTCTTC
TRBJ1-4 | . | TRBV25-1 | CASSEYGLADEKLFF | TGTGCCAGCAGTGAATACGGTTTGGCGGATGAAAAACTGTTTTTT
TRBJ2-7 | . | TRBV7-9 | CASSLRQGNYEQYF | TGTGCCAGCAGCTTACGGCAGGGAAACTACGAGCAGTACTTC